This TCR beta chain was identified during a study of T cell responses to AZD1222 COVID-19 vaccine. Study outcomes and limitations: A reported finding is that nearly half of spike-specific TCRs target unmutated variant regions.

On this clone itself: Its target is not known.

The assay was immunoSEQ multiplex PCR, and TCRdb's table has in-frame clones only and misses some. Of about 150,000 clones in the sample, 88% were seen once. Germline values: CDR1 ENHRY, CDR2 SYGVKD. The CDR3 has 13 amino acids. V lost 5 bases and J lost 5, with 13 bases in between. The material was peripheral blood, obtained on day 0 of AZD1222 vaccination. This chain joins TRBV10-3 and TRBJ2-7; TRBD1 might be the D (6 bases). This TCR was recovered from an adult in good health. In DNA form, the CDR3 reads TGTGCCATCAGTCGAGACAGGCCCCACGAGCAGTACTTC. Protein sequence: CAISRDRPHEQYF.